This record looks at one T cell receptor beta chain sequence and its context. The authors carried out high-throughput sequencing of TCR beta. They applied it to CD8+ and CD4+ T cells obtained from blood. Controls matched for sex and age were healthy donors. Both CD4+ and CD8+ T cells were negatively isolated, and TEMRA cells underwent FACS enrichment. This entry comes from a study of CD8 T cells in Susac syndrome. cDNA came from approximately 0.5 to 1 ug RNA primed by random hexamers. The amplification used immunoSEQ multiplex PCR on TCR beta CDR3; it spanned 54 Vbeta and 13 Jbeta. TCRdb ran MiXCR on the immunoSEQ multiplex PCR reads and lists one entry per CDR3 protein. There are more than 75,000 distinct CDR3 sequences in the sample; approximately 94% occur only once, and less than 0.3% lies in the top ten. The V gene's germline CDR1 is SGDLS and CDR2 YYNGEE. V trimming: 0 bases; J trimming: 2 bases; junction bases outside the gene matches: 5. CDR3 size: 16 residues.

The receptor comes from a human donor in good health. The sample consisted of CD8+ T cells from PBMCs. This chain links TRBV9 with TRBJ2-1, with 7 bases matching TRBD2. The CDR3 DNA sequence: TGTGCCAGCAGCGTAGAGAGCGGGAACCCCTACAATGAGCAGTTCTTC. Protein sequence: CASSVESGNPYNEQFF.